This TCR beta chain was documented in a study of control samples from healthy donors and cancer patients. Using immunoSEQ multiplex PCR, the repertoire was profiled, and TCRdb retains in-frame clones only, with some absent. This sample has 75,000 to 95,000 clones, with over 75% found just once. This CDR3 is 12 amino acids long. The V end lost 0 bases, the J end lost 4 bases, and 4 bases lay between the germline ends. Germline assignment: CDR1 SGHKS and CDR2 YYEKEE (reference sequence). The specimen was blood. The chain uses TRBV5-5 and TRBJ1-2; D gene ambiguous. The TCR originated in a woman aged 45-60 years in good health. Here the CDR3 DNA reads TGTGCCAGCAGCTTGGGTAGCTATGGCTACACCTTC. Translating gives CASSLGSYGYTF. Supplemented by reference TRBV5-5 and TRBJ1-2, the full variable domain reads DAGVTQSPTHLIKTRGQQVTLRCSPISGHKSVSWYQQVLGQGPQFIFQYYEKEERGRGNFPDRFSARQFPNYSSELNVNALLLGDSALYLCASSLGSYGYTFGSGTRLTVV.